This T cell receptor beta chain comes out of a study of cytomegalovirus exposure and HLA in healthy donors. Overall study context: Across almost 400 genotyped donors, just over 80% landed in the Caucasian-associated ancestry cluster.

Germline V CDR1 and CDR2: MNHNS, SASEGT. The CDR3 length is 13 residues. V lost 8 bases to trimming and J lost 5 bases, with 15 bases between them. It was with 60 Vbeta and 13 Jbeta primers that the PCR ran. The method was immunoSEQ multiplex PCR; TCRdb's version includes in-frame clones alone and lacks a portion of them. The data hold 140,000 or so clones, with roughly 80% observed a single time. This clonotype originated in a man aged 35 to 55 in good health and CMV-seronegative. This rearrangement joins TRBV6-1 to TRBJ1-2; D might be TRBD1 (5 bases). The sequencing sample was made of PBMCs. This CDR3 reads CASAGGFLYGYTF. The CDR3, as DNA: TGTGCCAGCGCCGGGGGTTTCCTTTATGGCTACACCTTC.